This T cell receptor beta chain was identified in a study of cytomegalovirus exposure and HLA in healthy donors (dated by TCRdb to between 2016 and 2019). Background on the whole study: According to an earlier analysis of around 600 of the donors, about 190 million T cells yielded 100 million or so unique TCR beta sequences and around 300 Gb of sequence data. An early release that covered about 600 HLA-typed donors contained approximately 300 gigabases of sequencing data and around 85 million unique TCR sequences. Of the 398 genotyped donors, approximately 80% were placed in the genetic ancestry cluster associated with self-reported Caucasian donors. The study aimed to test whether signatures of past pathogen exposure could be identified by cataloging public T cell receptors. The study profiled the T cell repertoires of more than 500 subjects by immunosequencing and related them to cytomegalovirus serostatus. Along with the approximately 700-subject first cohort, a separate validation cohort of around 110 different subjects was used. To predict cytomegalovirus infection status, the study combined high-throughput TCR immunosequencing, statistical association of individual TCRs with disease status, and machine learning. A later analysis re-examined previously published TCR beta repertoires from just over 650 donors and added high-resolution HLA genotyping to investigate patterns of TCR occurrence. In the later analysis, no new phenotypic data were used to find candidate immune exposures; instead, reliance was placed on TCR beta sequences and their occurrence across donors. An earlier analysis of roughly 580 of the donors used high-throughput TCR beta sequencing to judge whether each TCR beta V gene segment behaved as functional or pseudogenic. Donor age, sex, ethnicity and CMV serostatus were compiled together with the repertoire data. A later genetic analysis used genome-wide SNP genotypes for about 55% of the 666 donors, treating that subset as a discovery cohort. Every discovery cohort repertoire had been produced on one sequencing platform. HLA typing covered class I and class II loci at four-digit resolution. Typing coverage differed by locus: A, B, C, DRB1 and DQB1 were typed in roughly 620-640 donors, DQA1 in about 500, DPA1 in 600 to 610, and DPB1 in 450 to 490. Roughly five DR-DQ haplotypes were handled as single units for association and clustering because linkage in the cohort was strong. Among 398 genotyped donors of the cohort, an average of about 240,000 unique TCR beta nucleotide sequences were sequenced per donor, roughly 20% of them non-productive. Results and caveats for the whole study, not just this receptor: In both the original and validation cohorts, the classifier was reported to diagnose cytomegalovirus status with high specificity and sensitivity. In a later genetic analysis, fewer N-insertions in productive TCRs were reported among donors in an Asian-associated ancestry cluster than the roughly 710-donor mean. Because the 87-base-pair reads could not distinguish some IMGT-functional V segments, including TRBV6-2 and TRBV6-3, those segments were excluded. The study gave a list of 150 to 200 TCR beta chains associated with cytomegalovirus. When HLA alleles, especially DR and DQ, strongly co-occurred, attributing TCR associations to individual alleles was difficult. Sequencing depth was assumed to be roughly uniform across donors in the presence/absence analyses, though that assumption may not hold. According to the authors, the approach could potentially be generalized to other disease states and immunological phenotypes. HLA typing was unavailable for some donors at each locus, so association tests used only the typed subset. According to a later analysis, TCR association rates differed among HLA loci, with DRB1 alleles showing the most associated TCRs and HLA-C alleles showing the fewest. A later analysis found that HLA-associated TCR beta chains were more clonally expanded and had lower generation probabilities than equally common non-associated chains. According to a later analysis, parvovirus B19, influenza, CMV and Epstein-Barr virus appeared linked to several top co-occurrence clusters. An association between a missense DCLRE1C variant and V-gene and J-gene trimming of TCR beta chains was found in a later genetic analysis and replicated in an independent cohort. For the cohort, immune exposure information was limited to CMV serostatus. Because counts were too low, under 20 rarely observed V segments, including chromosome 9 orphons, were left out of the earlier analysis of roughly 600 of the donors. In a later analysis, most CMV-associated TCR beta chains were found to appear HLA-restricted, with HLA associations seemingly driven largely by CMV exposure. The cohort was sequenced for TCR beta chains only, and without alpha or paired-chain data the features that could be detected were limited. A few of the identified cytomegalovirus-associated TCR beta chains were confirmed in vitro to be specific for cytomegalovirus antigens. Linkage disequilibrium might explain the correlated functional status among segregating V segments, but an unknown experimental factor could not be excluded. The sequencing pipeline was judged likely to have produced a cluster of highly shared sequence variants as a technical artifact. A further reported finding was that TCR beta sequences accurately predicted the HLA-A and HLA-B alleles for most subjects in the first cohort. Most TCR sequences were seen in very few donors, while some public TCRs were found in many individuals. Specific HLA alleles were associated with roughly 16,000 TCR beta sequences at a false discovery rate of 0.05 in a later analysis. An earlier analysis of around 540 of the donors showed that most TCR beta V segments appeared in productive rearrangements either about 87% or about 30% of the time, which broadly matched IMGT annotations.

The cohort consisted of fewer than 700 healthy bone marrow donors. At the time of sampling, all cohort members were nominally healthy, though unrecorded immune exposures were likely present. The donor was CMV seronegative and belonged to the group of over 350 seronegative cohort members. A peripheral blood sample was collected from each donor, and TCR beta sequencing was performed on peripheral blood mononuclear cells. Genomic DNA extraction from the blood cell samples was performed with the Qiagen DNeasy Blood Extraction Kit. Points on this clone: Its antigen has not been determined. No much larger clonotype is one base removed from it; base qualities were not supplied.

Spanning cysteine to phenylalanine, the CDR3 consists of 15 amino acids. Just CDR3 DNA is preserved here, 45 bases in frame from base 1. Trimming costs V 6 bases and J 1 base, and their ends lie 15 bases apart. CDR1 and CDR2 are read off the germline V gene as LGHNA and YNFKEQ. Library preparation used the immunoSEQ multiplex PCR assay. For the multiplex PCR, a mixture combining 60 forward primers for TCR Vbeta segments and 13 reverse primers for TCR Jbeta segments was used. A multiplex PCR assay on genomic DNA amplified the CDR3 region of rearranged TCR beta genes. The Illumina HiSeq System was used to sequence the amplified TCR beta libraries as 87-base-pair reads. The authors' pipeline ran thus. A later analysis tallied approximately 87 million unique TCR beta chains across the 600 to 700 repertoires, and approximately 9.9 million of those chains were shared by two or more donors. Raw reads were error-corrected and collapsed into unique sequences with a nearest-neighbor algorithm that merged closely related sequences to remove PCR and sequencing errors. Alignment of CDR3 sequences to IMGT reference sequences was used to assign V, D and J gene segments. For a sequence to be retained, at least a six-nucleotide match to both a V gene segment and a J gene segment was required. Rearrangements were classified as productive when the CDR3 lacked stop codons and remained in frame with V and J, and all other rearrangements were classified as non-productive. Following IMGT convention, CDR3 was defined as the stretch from the second conserved V-encoded cysteine to the conserved J-encoded phenylalanine. Sequences without an unambiguous match to a single V gene segment were excluded from the earlier analysis of about 640 of the donors. In an earlier analysis of approximately 590 of the donors, a V segment was called functional when productive rearrangements were above 56.7%, and segregating when the standard deviation between donors exceeded 5%. A statistical classification framework was built for diagnosing cytomegalovirus status from the catalog of TCR beta chain sequences. A later analysis assigned V and J genes by comparing TCR nucleotide sequences with IMGT/GENE-DB human TR gene sequences. The TCRdist pipeline was used in a later analysis to assign CDR3 sequences and most-parsimonious VDJ recombination scenarios. In a later analysis, every TCR beta chain was defined by the combination of its CDR3 amino acid sequence and its V-gene family, and reads without a unique V-gene family were dropped. To address suspected cross-contamination and a sequencing artifact, a later analysis removed over 500 highly shared, low-generation-probability nucleotide sequences. In a later analysis, a clonal expansion index was calculated for each public chain from normalized within-repertoire ranks of inferred template counts. In a later analysis, generation probabilities were computed with a VDJ recombination model fitted to out-of-frame rearrangements, and the resulting probabilities were checked against IGoR. Hypergeometric tests were used in a later analysis to score TCR-TCR, TCR-HLA and TCR-CMV co-occurrence, with a repertoire-size bias correction applied to the TCR pairs. False discovery rates were estimated in a later analysis by permuting HLA or CMV assignments 20 times. In a later analysis, co-occurring TCRs were grouped using DBSCAN, with TCRdist sequence similarity added in when clustering inside HLA-allele-positive subsets. Repertoires with fewer than 30,000 or more than 120,000 public chains, plus five repertoires with anomalous nucleotide sharing, were excluded from co-occurrence clustering. Not all clones reach the TCRdb copy of this immuneACCESS table, which keeps in-frame sequences only. Checked studies attribute under half of the gap to unresolved V genes and leave the rest unexplained. V, J and clone size were drawn from that table, and D and trimming were deduced from the DNA. The table for this sample lists tens of thousands of clones; just under 70% of them were counted only once. Jointly, the top ten make up 2.5% to 3% of the sample.

The sample taken for sequencing was PBMCs. This clonotype was sampled from a man over 45 in good health and CMV-seronegative. The V and J genes are TRBV4-2 and TRBJ2-5; TRBD2 is possibly the D segment (5 matching bases). The CDR3 protein sequence reads: CASRPARAGQETQYF. In nucleotides, the sequence is TGTGCCAGCAGGCCAGCGAGGGCAGGCCAAGAGACCCAGTACTTC.